These 28 T cell receptor beta chains were all obtained from the same sample, sequenced in a study of blood T cell repertoires in COVID-19. The assay was immunoSEQ multiplex PCR, and TCRdb's table has in-frame clones only and misses some. The table lists about 150,000 clones, about 88% of them singletons. Sequenced: peripheral blood. The receptors originated from a human donor with acute or convalescent COVID-19. The donor label of this sample is uncertain.

The CDR3 protein is CASSFRARNLYNEQFF. Here the CDR3 DNA reads TGTGCCAGCAGCTTCAGGGCCCGAAACCTCTACAATGAGCAGTTCTTC. The V call is TRBV7-2, the J call TRBJ2-1; D possibly corresponds to TRBD1 (5 bases). This CDR3 region has 16 residues. Germline CDR1 is SGHTA and CDR2 is FQGNSA. V dropped 3 bases and J dropped 3 bases, with 15 bases sitting between them.

V gene TRBV12-3 or TRBV12-4 combines with J gene TRBJ1-1, with D tentatively TRBD1 (6 bases). CDR3 length equals 13 residues. V gave up 7 bases and J gave up 4 bases, with 13 bases separating them. The CDR3: CASTYGGFTEAFF. The CDR3 coding sequence is TGTGCCAGCACCTATGGGGGCTTCACTGAAGCTTTCTTT.

This chain connects TRBV18 to TRBJ2-5; the match to TRBD1 covers 10 bases. There are 14 residues in the CDR3. The ends lost 6 bases at V and 1 base at J; junction bases unmatched: 2. Germline loops: CDR1 KGHSH, CDR2 LQKENI. This chain's CDR3 is CASSTGGPQETQYF. For the CDR3, the DNA is TGTGCCAGCTCGACAGGGGGCCCCCAAGAGACCCAGTACTTC.

The DNA of the CDR3 is TGTGCCAGCAGCCAGGAGGGCGGGACAGATACGCAGTATTTT. Protein sequence: CASSQEGGTDTQYF. The chain carries TRBV4-2 and TRBJ2-3; TRBD2 is a possible D gene (6 bases). V was cut by 3 bases and J by 3 bases, with 10 bases left in between. The CDR3 consists of 14 residues. Germline V gene sequence: CDR1 LGHNA, CDR2 YNFKEQ.

J is TRBJ2-7 and V is TRBV6-5, with 8 bases aligning to TRBD1. V gave up 2 bases and J gave up 5 bases; unmatched junction bases: 5. The CDR3 contains 14 residues. CDR1 is MNHEY, CDR2 SVGAGI, per germline. CDR3 DNA: TGTGCCAGCAGTTACGGCAGGGGGCGGAACGAGCAGTACTTC. It specifies CASSYGRGRNEQYF.

The chain recombines TRBV6-5 with TRBJ2-2; 9 bases are shared with TRBD1. V shed 7 bases, J shed 6 bases, and the junction held 9 bases outside the gene matches. The CDR3 is made up of 15 amino acids. CDR1 and CDR2 from the germline V gene are MNHEY and SVGAGI. The CDR3 nucleotides are TGTGCCAGCACATTAGACAGGGGGATCGCCGGGGAGCTGTTTTTT. Its translation: CASTLDRGIAGELFF.

V gene TRBV14 combines with J gene TRBJ1-2, with 9 positions matching TRBD1. The CDR3 runs to 17 residues. Germline V gene sequence: CDR1 SGHDN, CDR2 FVKESK. V shed 4 bases and J 8 bases; nucleotides not matched to a gene: 17. The CDR3 sequence: CASSPLGRDRAPYGYTF. The CDR3 region has the DNA TGTGCCAGCAGCCCCCTGGGGCGGGACAGGGCCCCCTACGGCTACACCTTC. Variable domain in full (rest from reference TRBV14 and TRBJ1-2): EAGVTQFPSHSVIEKGQTVTLRCDPISGHDNLYWYRRVMGKEIKFLLHFVKESKQDESGMPNNRFLAERTGGTYSTLKVQPAELEDSGVYFCASSPLGRDRAPYGYTFGSGTRLTVV.

This clone was seen a few times. Other DNA sequences in the sample encode the same CDR3. The rearrangement links TRBV4-1 to TRBJ1-1, with 9 bases identical to TRBD1. This CDR3 has 13 residues. V was clipped by 3 bases and J by 4 bases; unmatched bases: 0. CDR1 and CDR2 (germline): MGHRA, YSYEKL. CDR3 residues: CASSQGQGTEAFF. Written as DNA, the CDR3 is TGCGCCAGCAGCCAGGGACAGGGCACTGAAGCTTTCTTT.

In its sample, this clone was seen a few times. The chain links TRBV20-1 to TRBJ1-2, with no clear D. The CDR3 has 11 residues. In germline, CDR1 is DFQATT, CDR2 SNEGSKA (reference sequence). Between the trimmed V and J ends, which lost 0 bases and 13 bases, there was a span of 12 bases. The CDR3 DNA is TGCAGTGCTAGAGAGGAGGCCCGGCGCACCTTC. Its protein is CSAREEARRTF.

The chain joins TRBV6-5 to TRBJ1-4; D is perhaps TRBD1 (6 bases). The CDR3 totals 15 residues. CDR1 is MNHEY and CDR2 is SVGAGI in the germline V gene. With 5 bases removed from V and 4 bases from J, the gap between germline ends came to 14 bases. CDR3 sequence reads: CASSPSTGNNEKLFF. As DNA, the CDR3 is TGTGCCAGCAGTCCTTCGACAGGCAATAATGAAAAACTGTTTTTT.

V gene TRBV7-2 combines with J gene TRBJ1-3; 8 positions match TRBD1. Germline values: CDR1 SGHTA, CDR2 FQGNSA. Unmatched junction bases numbered 9, after V lost 5 bases and J lost 9 bases. This CDR3 has 14 residues. In DNA, the CDR3 is TGTGCCAGCAGCCCCCGGGACAGGATAGGCACCATATATTTT. It encodes CASSPRDRIGTIYF.

The chain combines TRBV7-2 with TRBJ1-2, with D hard to call. V lost 3 bases and J 3 bases, leaving 14 bases between the germline ends. The CDR3 spans 15 residues. The V gene's germline CDR1 is SGHTA and CDR2 FQGNSA. The CDR3 bases are TGTGCCAGCAGCTTGGTGGGAGGTAACGACTATGGCTACACCTTC. It specifies CASSLVGGNDYGYTF.

The chain couples TRBV24-1 to TRBJ1-1, with D possibly being TRBD1 (6 bases). The V gene lost 4 bases and the J gene lost 7 bases, with 18 bases spanning the gap. CDR3 length: 15 amino acids. Germline CDR1 and CDR2: KGHDR and SFDVKD. CDR3 in amino acids: CATSDPTTGGSEAFF. In DNA form, the CDR3 reads TGTGCCACCAGTGACCCCACGACAGGTGGGAGTGAAGCTTTCTTT.

By its share, this clone is medium-sized. This chain uses TRBV5-6 with TRBJ2-1; D possibly corresponds to TRBD1 (5 bases). Germline V CDR1 and CDR2: SGHDT, YYEEEE. The CDR3 is 19 residues long. The V end was cut by 1 base, the J end by 0 bases, with 20 bases between. CDR3 sequence reads: CASSLIGLIRGGSYNEQFF. In nucleotides, the CDR3 is TGTGCCAGCAGCTTGATAGGATTAATTAGGGGTGGCTCCTACAATGAGCAGTTCTTC.

The chain uses TRBV11-3 and TRBJ2-2, with D possibly matching TRBD2 (5 bases). V lost 4 bases, J lost 6 bases, and 21 bases lay in between. The CDR3 loop spans 17 amino acids. The germline V gene encodes CDR1 SGHNT and CDR2 YENEEA. CDR3: CASSSTTSGIYSGELFF. As DNA, the CDR3 is TGTGCCAGCAGCTCAACCACCTCGGGGATCTACTCCGGGGAGCTGTTTTTT.

The chain is built from TRBV10-3 and TRBJ1-1; 7 bases fit TRBD1. Germline CDR1 and CDR2: ENHRY and SYGVKD. This CDR3 contains 13 residues. With V trimmed by 4 bases and J by 8 bases, 7 bases remained unmatched. The DNA for the CDR3 is TGTGCCATCAGTGGACAGGGCGCGGTCGAAGCTTTCTTT. It codes for CAISGQGAVEAFF.

This rearrangement joins TRBV3-1 (or the pseudogene TRBV3-2) to TRBJ1-2, with no clear D. CDR3 size: 14 residues. Deletions cut 0 bases from V and 3 bases from J, with 8 bases between. CDR1 is LGHDT and CDR2 is YNNKEL in the germline V gene (reference sequence). CDR3 sequence: CASSQDGFDYGYTF. The CDR3 bases are TGTGCCAGCAGCCAAGACGGGTTTGACTATGGCTACACCTTC.

The chain has TRBV29-1 and TRBJ1-2, with D tentatively TRBD1 (5 bases). V shed 4 bases and J shed 2 bases, with 17 bases lying between them. The CDR3 totals 15 residues. Germline CDR1 SQVTM, CDR2 ANQGSEA. The CDR3 nucleotides read TGCAGCGTTGCTGGGGCGGACGGAAAGAACTATGGCTACACCTTC. Amino acid sequence: CSVAGADGKNYGYTF.

The chain joins TRBV9 to TRBJ2-2; D perhaps matches TRBD1 (6 bases). V dropped 0 bases and J dropped 6 bases, with 12 bases sitting between them. The CDR3 is 15 amino acids. CDR1 is SGDLS and CDR2 is YYNGEE in the germline V gene. The CDR3 sequence is CASSVEAQGPGELFF. For the CDR3, the DNA is TGTGCCAGCAGCGTAGAAGCTCAGGGGCCCGGGGAGCTGTTTTTT.

This clone was found a few times. The chain has TRBV7-9 and TRBJ1-1, with TRBD1 as a possible D gene (6 bases). Trimming removed 5 bases at V and 1 base at J, with 14 bases between. Germline loops: CDR1 SEHNR, CDR2 FQNEAQ (reference sequence). The CDR3 extends over 15 amino acids. The CDR3 spells CASSPVGTRNTEAFF. The CDR3 coding sequence is TGTGCCAGCAGCCCCGTGGGGACAAGGAACACTGAAGCTTTCTTT. The full variable domain, in which reference TRBV7-9 and TRBJ1-1 provide the parts outside the CDR3, is DTGVSQNPRHKITKRGQNVTFRCDPISEHNRLYWYRQTLGQGPEFLTYFQNEAQLEKSRLLSDRFSAERPKGSFSTLEIQRTEQGDSAMYLCASSPVGTRNTEAFFGQGTRLTVV.

The genes are TRBV24-1 and TRBJ2-4; 8 bases match TRBD1. Germline V gene lookup returns CDR1 KGHDR and CDR2 SFDVKD. The CDR3 totals 14 residues. Trimming removed 9 bases from V and 8 bases from J; junction bases left unmatched: 11. The CDR3 DNA sequence: TGTGCCACCTCCCTAGGACAGGGTAGGGACATTCAGTACTTC. This sequence encodes CATSLGQGRDIQYF.

V usage is TRBV11-2 and J usage is TRBJ1-1; the D gene is possibly TRBD1 (6 bases). The ends were cut back, 4 bases at V and 2 bases at J, with 14 bases in the middle. The CDR3 runs 15 residues. The germline gives CDR1 SGHAT, CDR2 FQNNGV. The CDR3: CASSSTGTSNTEAFF. As DNA, the CDR3 is TGTGCCAGCAGCTCCACAGGGACCTCTAACACTGAAGCTTTCTTT.

The chain combines TRBV19 with TRBJ1-1; tentatively, D is TRBD1 (6 bases). In germline, CDR1 is LNHDA, CDR2 SQIVND (reference sequence). The CDR3 loop spans 13 amino acids. Trimming stripped 5 bases from V and 3 bases from J, with 10 bases between. The CDR3 protein is CASSGQTDTEAFF. The CDR3 nucleotides are TGTGCCAGTAGTGGACAGACGGACACTGAAGCTTTCTTT.

The chain recombines TRBV7-3 with TRBJ2-1, with 10 bases fitting TRBD2. The trim removed 5 bases at V and 8 bases at J, leaving 6 bases unmatched. The CDR3 loop spans 14 amino acids. CDR1 and CDR2 (germline): SGHTA, FQGTGA. DNA for the CDR3: TGTGCCAGCAGCCAAGCGGGGGGGCCGTATGAGCAGTTCTTC. This codes for CASSQAGGPYEQFF.

The V gene is TRBV5-6, the J gene TRBJ2-1; D gene uncertain. V lost 4 bases, J lost 6 bases, and 17 bases lay in between. Germline CDR1 and CDR2: SGHDT and YYEEEE. This CDR3 spans 15 amino acids. Here the CDR3 DNA reads TGTGCCAGCAGCCCGGGTGGCCGGGTGGGCAATGAGCAGTTCTTC. Its protein product is CASSPGGRVGNEQFF.

This chain connects TRBV24-1 to TRBJ2-1; 9 nucleotides line up with TRBD1. This CDR3 region has 12 residues. V was clipped by 9 bases and J by 8 bases; unmatched bases: 4. Germline CDR1 and CDR2: KGHDR and SFDVKD. The chain's CDR3 is CATGTGLYEQFF. DNA for the CDR3: TGTGCCACCGGGACAGGGTTGTATGAGCAGTTCTTC.

With regard to this clone: At one boundary the junction diverges from the germline segment, which might be a read error. This chain connects TRBV7-7 to TRBJ2-2; D not resolved. This CDR3 has 15 amino acids. Germline values: CDR1 SSHAT, CDR2 FNYEAQ (reference sequence). The chain's CDR3 is CASSATAQRAGELFF. The CDR3 DNA reads as TGTGCTAGCAGCGCGACGGCTCAACGGGCCGGGGAGCTGTTTTTT.

The chain links TRBV3-1 (or the pseudogene TRBV3-2) to TRBJ1-6; 7 bases map to TRBD1. V shed 1 base, J shed 10 bases, and the junction held 7 bases outside the gene matches. The CDR3 covers 15 residues. Germline CDR1 and CDR2: LGHDT and YNNKEL (reference sequence). The CDR3 bases are TGTGCCAGCAGCCAAGTTAAGGGGGCGAAATCACCCCTCCACTTT. This codes for CASSQVKGAKSPLHF.